This T cell receptor beta chain comes out of a study of T cells in Graves' hyperthyroidism and ophthalmopathy. Template material for amplifying TCR beta CDR3 regions consisted of RNA transcripts. With the HTBI primer set, the TCR CDR3 went through a first round of RT-PCR. TCRdb reprocessed the multiplex PCR reads with MiXCR, giving one entry per CDR3 protein. The profile shows over 350,000 distinct CDR3 sequences, 18% of them singletons. This CDR3 is built from 12 residues. A word on this clonotype: The antigen is undetermined. Possible read error: a much larger clone is one base away.

Study findings and constraints: Stable hyperthyroidism was separated from ophthalmopathy by a model based on 13 V-J features.

Sequencing was performed on blood. The clonotype originates from a man between 18 and 35 years old with Graves' ophthalmopathy. V is TRBV12-3 or TRBV12-4 and J is TRBJ1-4, with D perhaps TRBD1 (5 bases). The CDR3 here is CASSWDDEELFF. CDR3 nucleotide sequence: TGTGCCAGCAGTTGGGACGATGAAGAACTGTTTTTT.